Presented here are 27 T cell receptor beta chains from one specimen sequenced in a study of radiotherapy plus CTLA-4 blockade in lung cancer. Sequenced by immunoSEQ multiplex PCR; TCRdb stores in-frame clones only, minus some. The sample yields 95,000 to 150,000 clones, around 89% seen once. Sequencing was performed on peripheral blood, taken from a patient treated with radiotherapy plus ipilimumab. The source of these receptors is a human donor with non-small cell lung cancer that progressed on radiotherapy plus ipilimumab.

The chain has TRBV5-1 and TRBJ2-1, with 8 positions matching TRBD1. After removal of 6 bases from V and 1 base from J, the junction contained 6 bases not matched to a gene. The CDR3 extends over 15 amino acids. The germline V gene encodes CDR1 SGHRS and CDR2 YFSETQ. CDR3 sequence: CASIPGQGSYNEQFF. In DNA form, the CDR3 reads TGCGCCAGCATTCCCGGACAGGGTTCCTACAATGAGCAGTTCTTC.

The V call is TRBV19, the J call TRBJ1-1; possible D gene TRBD1, 5 bases. The V gene's germline CDR1 is LNHDA and CDR2 SQIVND (reference sequence). V shed 7 bases and J shed 1 base, with 22 bases lying between them. The CDR3 loop spans 17 amino acids. The CDR3 loop is CASTNYRDGRTNTEAFF. The DNA for the CDR3 is TGTGCCAGTACCAATTACCGGGACGGGAGAACGAACACTGAAGCTTTCTTT. The full variable domain, in which reference TRBV19 and TRBJ1-1 provide the parts outside the CDR3, is DGGITQSPKYLFRKEGQNVTLSCEQNLNHDAMYWYRQDPGQGLRLIYYSQIVNDFQKGDIAEGYSVSREKKESFPLTVTSAQKNPTAFYLCASTNYRDGRTNTEAFFGQGTRLTVV.

This chain connects TRBV19 to TRBJ2-1, with 7 bases that match TRBD1. CDR3 length: 15 residues. CDR1 and CDR2 from the germline V gene are LNHDA and SQIVND (reference sequence). V trimming: 1 base; J trimming: 9 bases; junction bases outside the gene matches: 9. The CDR3 DNA sequence: TGTGCCAGTAGTATAGCTGGGAACAGGGGAGTTGAGCAGTTCTTC. This gives the protein CASSIAGNRGVEQFF.

The chain couples TRBV19 to TRBJ2-7; unclear D gene. The V end was cut by 11 bases, the J end by 2 bases, with 13 bases between. Germline V CDR1 and CDR2: LNHDA, SQIVND (reference sequence). The CDR3 has 12 residues. This CDR3 is CAGRLSTYEQYF. The CDR3 bases are TGTGCCGGACGACTGTCAACCTACGAGCAGTACTTC.

The rearrangement joins TRBV13 to TRBJ2-7, with D tentatively TRBD2 (5 bases). The CDR3 runs 12 residues. Germline CDR1 and CDR2: PRHDT and FYEKMQ (reference sequence). Trimming took off 4 bases at V and 7 bases at J, with 11 bases between the two ends. Here the CDR3 reads CASSSRVGEQYF. The CDR3, as DNA: TGTGCCAGCAGCTCGAGGGTCGGGGAGCAGTACTTC.

J is TRBJ2-1 and V is TRBV2; the D gene is possibly TRBD2 (5 bases). The CDR3 consists of 14 residues. V lost 4 bases and J 9 bases, leaving 16 bases between the germline ends. CDR1 is SNHLY and CDR2 is FYNNEI in the germline V gene. The DNA for the CDR3 is TGTGCCAGCAGTGTCGGGGTTCCTCCTTTTGAGCAGTTCTTC. The encoded protein is CASSVGVPPFEQFF.

This clone was seen a few times. The V and J genes are TRBV7-2 and TRBJ2-7; D remains ambiguous. Trimming shortened V by 5 bases and J by 1 base, and 6 bases separated the two germline ends. CDR1 SGHTA and CDR2 FQGNSA come from the germline V gene. This CDR3 contains 12 residues. The DNA for the CDR3 is TGTGCCAGCAGCGTGCGATCCTACGAGCAGTACTTC. This codes for CASSVRSYEQYF. Using reference TRBV7-2 and TRBJ2-7 for the parts outside the CDR3, the full variable domain is GAGVSQSPSNKVTEKGKDVELRCDPISGHTALYWYRQSLGQGLEFLIYFQGNSAPDKSGLPSDRFSAERTGGSVSTLTIQRTQQEDSAVYLCASSVRSYEQYFGPGTRLTVT.

Worth noting for this clone: The same CDR3 can be traced to other DNA sequences in this sample. This chain joins TRBV5-1 and TRBJ2-7; D not certain. Germline CDR1 SGHRS, CDR2 YFSETQ. The CDR3 spans 12 residues. V dropped 1 base and J dropped 5 bases, with 7 bases sitting between them. CDR3 residues: CASSLPANEQYF. Here the CDR3 DNA reads TGCGCCAGCAGCTTGCCCGCCAACGAGCAGTACTTC.

This chain links TRBV11-2 with TRBJ2-5; D not resolved. Germline lookup yields CDR1 SGHAT and CDR2 FQNNGV. This CDR3 is 14 amino acids long. With 2 bases removed from V and 2 bases from J, the gap between germline ends came to 9 bases. Written as DNA, the CDR3 is TGTGCCAGCAGCTTATCGCGGATACAAGAGACCCAGTACTTC. It is translated as CASSLSRIQETQYF.

The V call is TRBV5-1, the J call TRBJ2-7; D is possibly TRBD1 (5 bases). Germline values: CDR1 SGHRS, CDR2 YFSETQ. Trimming shortened V by 0 bases and J by 2 bases, and 9 bases separated the two germline ends. The CDR3 contains 14 residues. CDR3 coding DNA: TGCGCCAGCAGCTTGGAACAGGACCCCTACGAGCAGTACTTC. Encoded protein: CASSLEQDPYEQYF. Full variable domain (missing parts from reference TRBV5-1 and TRBJ2-7): KAGVTQTPRYLIKTRGQQVTLSCSPISGHRSVSWYQQTPGQGLQFLFEYFSETQRNKGNFPGRFSGRQFSNSRSEMNVSTLELGDSALYLCASSLEQDPYEQYFGPGTRLTVT.

V and J are TRBV19 and TRBJ1-4; unclear D gene. V was shortened by 3 bases and J by 6 bases, with 11 bases between the two germline ends. Germline-derived CDR1 and CDR2 are LNHDA and SQIVND (reference sequence). CDR3 length: 14 residues. CDR3 sequence: CASSIRSRHEKLFF. In DNA, the CDR3 is TGTGCCAGTAGTATTCGGTCAAGGCATGAAAAACTGTTTTTT.

This clone came up a few times. The chain employs TRBV28 and TRBJ1-2; D gene uncertain. This CDR3 comprises 13 residues. The V gene lost 6 bases and the J gene lost 8 bases, with 16 bases spanning the gap. The germline V gene has CDR1 MDHEN and CDR2 SYDVKM. For the CDR3, the DNA is TGTGCCAGCAGCCGGGAGGTCCCGCCGGGCTACACCTTC. It yields the protein CASSREVPPGYTF.

V and J are TRBV5-1 and TRBJ1-1; D not certain. This CDR3 is built from 14 residues. The V gene's germline CDR1 is SGHRS and CDR2 YFSETQ. V lost 0 bases and J lost 0, with 6 bases in between. The CDR3 is CASSLDGMNTEAFF. DNA for the CDR3: TGCGCCAGCAGCTTGGATGGTATGAACACTGAAGCTTTCTTT.

The CDR3 coding sequence is TGTGCCAGCAGTCATCGGCGGGAGGACACAGATACGCAGTATTTT. Its translation is CASSHRREDTDTQYF. The chain recombines TRBV7-8 with TRBJ2-3, with TRBD2 identical over 8 bases. Germline CDR1 SGHVS, CDR2 FQNEAQ. CDR3 length: 15 residues. The V segment lost 6 bases and the J segment 2 bases; nucleotides outside the gene matches: 7.

In this sample, this clone turned up once. The chain links TRBV6-6 to TRBJ1-2; maybe TRBD1 (5 bases). The V gene lost 4 bases and the J gene lost 0 bases, with 12 bases spanning the gap. The CDR3 runs 15 residues. Germline loops: CDR1 MNHNY, CDR2 SVGAGI (reference sequence). CDR3 DNA: TGTGCCAGCAGTTTTACCACGACAGCTAACTATGGCTACACCTTC. Translating gives CASSFTTTANYGYTF.

The chain recombines TRBV5-1 with TRBJ2-3; 10 nucleotides match TRBD2. Trimming removed 1 base from V and 5 bases from J; junction bases left unmatched: 7. Per germline, CDR1 SGHRS and CDR2 YFSETQ. The CDR3 contains 16 residues. CDR3 region: CASSLSAGGPGDTQYF. CDR3 DNA sequence: TGCGCCAGCAGCTTGTCAGCGGGAGGGCCGGGAGATACGCAGTATTTT.

The genes are TRBV29-1 and TRBJ1-1; D gene ambiguous. The CDR3 extends over 13 amino acids. Deletions cut 8 bases from V and 1 base from J, with 14 bases between. CDR1 and CDR2 from the germline V gene are SQVTM and ANQGSEA. CDR3 residues: CSLSGRGNTEAFF. In DNA, the CDR3 is TGCAGCCTCTCCGGTCGGGGGAACACTGAAGCTTTCTTT.

The chain couples TRBV7-3 to TRBJ1-5; a possible D gene is TRBD1 (5 bases). In germline, CDR1 is SGHTA, CDR2 FQGTGA. The ends were cut back, 0 bases at V and 6 bases at J, with 15 bases in the middle. The CDR3 covers 16 residues. As DNA, the CDR3 is TGTGCCAGCAGCTTAACGTTGGAAGGGGCGGGTCAGCCCCAGCATTTT. Translation gives CASSLTLEGAGQPQHF.

The chain has TRBV19 and TRBJ2-7; TRBD2 might be the D (6 bases). The CDR3 is 16 amino acids. Germline CDR1 is LNHDA and CDR2 is SQIVND (reference sequence). The V end lost 5 bases, the J end lost 2 bases, and 19 bases lay between the germline ends. The CDR3 region is CASSSRLVAEAYEQYF. The CDR3 DNA reads as TGTGCCAGTAGTTCCAGACTAGTAGCGGAAGCCTACGAGCAGTACTTC.

V gene TRBV2 combines with J gene TRBJ2-5; 11 positions match TRBD2. V was clipped by 5 bases and J by 3 bases; unmatched bases: 8. The V gene's germline CDR1 is SNHLY and CDR2 FYNNEI. The CDR3 contains 16 residues. The CDR3 reads CASSRQTSGTKETQYF. In nucleotides, the CDR3 is TGTGCCAGCAGTCGACAGACTAGCGGGACTAAAGAGACCCAGTACTTC.

CDR3 DNA sequence: TGTGCCAGCAGCTTTCAGCCCGCCCCGGGAAGGCCGGACGGTAACCAGTACTTC. This gives the protein CASSFQPAPGRPDGNQYF. J is TRBJ2-5 and V is TRBV7-6; weak D call: TRBD2 (5 bases). The V end lost 3 bases, the J end lost 10 bases, and 30 bases lay between the germline ends. The CDR3 runs to 18 residues. The V gene's germline CDR1 is SGHVS and CDR2 FNYEAQ. The complete variable domain, with remaining parts taken from reference TRBV7-6 and TRBJ2-5, reads GAGVSQSPRYKVTKRGQDVALRCDPISGHVSLYWYRQALGQGPEFLTYFNYEAQQDKSGLPNDRFSAERPEGSISTLTIQRTEQRDSAMYRCASSFQPAPGRPDGNQYFGPGTRLLVL.

This chain links TRBV15 with TRBJ1-3; maybe TRBD1 (6 bases). Germline V gene data show CDR1 as LNHNV and CDR2 as YYDKDF (reference sequence). CDR3 length equals 15 residues. V was shortened by 4 bases and J by 0 bases, with 10 bases between the two germline ends. The CDR3 loop reads CATSTTGPSGNTIYF. The CDR3 DNA sequence: TGTGCCACCAGCACAACAGGGCCCTCTGGAAACACCATATATTTT.

The rearrangement joins TRBV5-1 to TRBJ2-7; D is unresolved. Germline assignment: CDR1 SGHRS and CDR2 YFSETQ. The CDR3 covers 15 residues. Trimming left V 0 bases short and J 4 bases short, with 14 bases between. The chain's CDR3 is CASSLGAGAAYEQYF. The CDR3 bases are TGCGCCAGCAGCTTGGGGGCAGGTGCCGCTTACGAGCAGTACTTC.

The rearrangement joins TRBV15 to TRBJ1-1; no clear D gene. Germline assignment: CDR1 LNHNV and CDR2 YYDKDF (reference sequence). CDR3 length: 17 amino acids. V gave up 3 bases and J gave up 5 bases, with 22 bases separating them. CDR3 sequence: CATSRDRWVRSNTEAFF. The CDR3 DNA reads TGTGCCACCAGCAGGGATCGGTGGGTGCGTTCGAATACTGAAGCTTTCTTT.

The genes are TRBV2 and TRBJ2-7; no clear D. CDR1 is SNHLY and CDR2 is FYNNEI in the germline V gene. Trimming took 6 bases from V and 2 from J, leaving 17 bases between them. This CDR3 has 15 amino acids. The CDR3 DNA is TGTGCCAGCAGCGAACAGAACATAGTGGCCTACGAGCAGTACTTC. This codes for CASSEQNIVAYEQYF.

This clone has only one observation. The chain employs TRBV14 and TRBJ2-7; weak D call: TRBD1 (5 bases). The length of the CDR3 is 13 residues. Germline lookup yields CDR1 SGHDN and CDR2 FVKESK. V dropped 1 base and J dropped 3 bases, with 7 bases sitting between them. CDR3 region: CASSQVRGYEQYF. DNA of the CDR3: TGTGCCAGCAGCCAAGTTAGGGGCTACGAGCAGTACTTC.

The chain carries TRBV18 and TRBJ1-1; 8 nucleotides match TRBD1. This CDR3 has 16 residues. Trimming took 6 bases from V and 0 from J; bases not matched to a gene: 9. The germline gives CDR1 KGHSH, CDR2 LQKENI. The CDR3 sequence is CASSLRGPPVNTEAFF. The CDR3 region has the DNA TGTGCCAGCTCCCTCAGGGGGCCACCGGTGAACACTGAAGCTTTCTTT.